A single sample is the source of the 6 T cell receptor beta chains below, sequenced in a study of yellow fever vaccine responses in identical twins. Each CDR3 protein gets one entry after TCRdb re-called the RT-PCR reads with MiXCR. The table lists 500 or so distinct CDR3 sequences, 70% to 90% of them singletons. This sample comprised T cells from blood (PBMCs), unsorted or a sorted subset (not recorded which), obtained before or after yellow fever vaccination (not recorded which). The source of these receptors is a woman aged 18-29 years who received the yellow fever vaccine.

This clonotype was counted a single time. The chain recombines TRBV2 with TRBJ2-1; 9 bases fit TRBD2. J was trimmed by 8 bases and V by 1 base; bases with no gene match: 9. The germline CDR1 and CDR2 sequences are SNHLY and FYNNEI. The CDR3 has 16 amino acids. The CDR3 sequence: CASSEDLSGRNHEQFF. The CDR3 DNA is TGTGCCAGCAGTGAAGATTTAAGCGGGAGGAACCATGAGCAGTTCTTC.

J is TRBJ1-5 and V is TRBV4-3; 8 nucleotides match TRBD1. The CDR3 totals 15 residues. Per germline, CDR1 LGHNA and CDR2 YSLEER. Trimming took 0 bases from V and 10 from J; bases not matched to a gene: 8. Here the CDR3 DNA reads TGCGCCAGCAGCCAAGATGGCGGCAGGGGGCTTCCCCAGCATTTT. Translation: CASSQDGGRGLPQHF.

This chain joins TRBV4-2 and TRBJ1-4; 7 bases fit TRBD1. J was trimmed by 0 bases and V by 4 bases; bases with no gene match: 11. Germline V CDR1 and CDR2: LGHNA, YNFKEQ. The CDR3 extends over 18 amino acids. The CDR3 here is CASSPPLKTGATNEKLFF. As DNA, the CDR3 is TGTGCCAGCAGCCCACCTTTGAAAACAGGGGCAACTAATGAAAAACTGTTTTTT.

A few counts support this clonotype. This chain connects TRBV6-2 or TRBV6-3 to TRBJ2-7; D is unresolved. Deletions cut 2 bases from V and 5 bases from J, with 16 bases between. Germline V gives CDR1 MNHEY, CDR2 SVGEGT. The CDR3 covers 15 residues. The DNA for the CDR3 is TGTGCCAGCAGTTACCATAGAAATGGGCAGGACGAGCAGTACTTC. It encodes CASSYHRNGQDEQYF.

The rearrangement links TRBV23-1 to TRBJ1-4, with a weak D call TRBD1 (6 bases). TRBV23-1 belongs to the ORF category, with a function that is uncertain. This CDR3 contains 15 residues. V dropped 2 bases and J dropped 3 bases, with 10 bases sitting between them. CDR3 in DNA: TGCGCCAGCAGTCAAGCAGGGGCACCTAATGAAAAACTGTTTTTT. This gives the protein CASSQAGAPNEKLFF.

The V call is TRBV18, the J call TRBJ2-7, with 8 bases fitting TRBD1. V was clipped by 5 bases and J by 6 bases; unmatched bases: 12. The length of the CDR3 is 15 residues. Germline V CDR1 and CDR2: KGHSH, LQKENI. The DNA for the CDR3 is TGTGCCAGCTCATCCCCAGACAGGGGTAGTGGCGAGCAGTACTTC. Protein product: CASSSPDRGSGEQYF.